Listed below are T cell receptor beta chains from one sample, sequenced in a study of cytomegalovirus exposure and HLA in healthy donors. Assay: immunoSEQ multiplex PCR; the TCRdb copy retains only in-frame clones and omits some. The repertoire holds about 160,000 clones, with 70% to 85% as singletons. Specimen: PBMCs. These receptors came from a man aged 45-65 years in good health and CMV-seropositive. The CDR3 runs from the conserved cysteine through the conserved F or W. A D gene is named only where the DNA matches it firmly. Size is omitted from some rows. Given values are once, few, many or a class for expanded clones.

TRBJ1-3 | TRBV6-1 | NA | NA | TGTGCCAGCAGTGAAGCGATAGGTGGCGGTGCGAACACCATATATTTT | CASSEAIGGGANTIYF
TRBJ1-4 | TRBV7-7 | NA | once | TGTGCTAGCAGCACAGGGATCGAGGGTGAAAAACTGTTTTTT | CASSTGIEGEKLFF
TRBJ2-4 | TRBV9 | TRBD2 | few | TGTGCCAGCAGCGCCGGGACTAGCGGGAGTGGGGACATTCAGTACTTC | CASSAGTSGSGDIQYF
TRBJ2-7 | TRBV5-1 | NA | NA | TGCGCCAGCAGCTGGGGACTGGGAAGAGATCCCTACGAGCAGTACTTC | CASSWGLGRDPYEQYF
TRBJ2-7 | TRBV4-2 | TRBD1 | NA | TGTGCCAGCAGCCTGAAACAGGGGGCGGTTTACGAGCAGTACTTC | CASSLKQGAVYEQYF
TRBJ2-6 | TRBV10-2 | TRBD1 | once | TGCGCCAGCAACCTTGACAGGGGGGGGTCTGGGGCCAACGTCCTGACTTTC | CASNLDRGGSGANVLTF
TRBJ1-1 | TRBV6-6 | TRBD1 | NA | TGTGCCAGCAGTACGACAGGGGCCGCTTTCTTT | CASSTTGAAFF
TRBJ2-1 | TRBV10-1 | NA | few | TGCGCCAGCAGTGAACAGGCCATCGGCGATGAGCAGTTCTTC | CASSEQAIGDEQFF
TRBJ2-3 | TRBV7-3 | NA | few | TGTGCCAGCAGCTCCCTGGGGGGACCCACAGATACGCAGTATTTT | CASSSLGGPTDTQYF
TRBJ2-4 | TRBV5-6 | NA | NA | TGTGCCAGCAGCTTGGGAGAACTACGACTAGCCAAAAACATTCAGTACTTC | CASSLGELRLAKNIQYF
TRBJ2-5 | TRBV9 | TRBD2 | NA | TGTGCCAGCAGCGCCGGACTAGCGGGAAATGGTGAGACCCAGTACTTC | CASSAGLAGNGETQYF
TRBJ1-5 | TRBV4-1 | NA | NA | TGCGCCAGCAGCGAGACACCTAGCAATCAGCCCCAGCATTTT | CASSETPSNQPQHF
TRBJ2-1 | TRBV5-4 | NA | few | TGTGCCAGCAGCTTGGCCAGGTCCTACAATGAGCAGTTCTTC | CASSLARSYNEQFF
TRBJ1-1 | TRBV2 | TRBD1 | NA | TGTGCCAGCAGTCGTCCCGGGACAGGGAACACTGAAGCTTTCTTT | CASSRPGTGNTEAFF
TRBJ2-3 | TRBV7-3 | NA | NA | TGTGCCAGCAGCTTAATCGGGACAGATACGCAGTATTTT | CASSLIGTDTQYF
TRBJ1-1 | TRBV7-2 | NA | NA | TGTGCCAGCAGCAGTCGGACAGCAAACACTGAAGCTTTCTTT | CASSSRTANTEAFF
TRBJ1-4 | TRBV4-1 | TRBD1 | NA | TGCGCCAGCAGCCAGGACAGGGGGGTTAATGAAAAACTGTTTTTT | CASSQDRGVNEKLFF
TRBJ2-1 | TRBV6-5 | TRBD2 | NA | TGTGCCAGCAGTTACGCGGGAGTGGGGAATGAGCAGTTCTTC | CASSYAGVGNEQFF
TRBJ1-1 | TRBV2 | NA | NA | TGTGCCAGCAGAGGGACGGGGGTGGGCACTGAAGCTTTCTTT | CASRGTGVGTEAFF
TRBJ2-1 | TRBV19 | TRBD2 | NA | TGTGCCAGTAGTCAGAAACTAGCGGGAGACTCCATGCAGTTCTTC | CASSQKLAGDSMQFF
TRBJ1-1 | TRBV7-8 | TRBD1 | few | TGTGCCAGCAGCTTACTCCTGGGACAGGGCCGGGACACTGAAGCTTTCTTT | CASSLLLGQGRDTEAFF
TRBJ2-7 | TRBV9 | NA | NA | TGTGCCAGCAGCCTCTCAGGACTATTCTCCTACGAGCAGTACTTC | CASSLSGLFSYEQYF
TRBJ2-3 | TRBV7-2 | NA | NA | TGTGCCAGCAGCTTTGGCGGTGCCGCAGATACGCAGTATTTT | CASSFGGAADTQYF
TRBJ2-3 | TRBV5-6 | TRBD1 | NA | TGTGCCAGCAGCGGTTCGACAGGGTACACAGATACGCAGTATTTT | CASSGSTGYTDTQYF
TRBJ2-2 | TRBV13 | TRBD1 | NA | TGTGCCAGCAGCCCCGGGACAGGGGGGAGGACCGGGGAGCTGTTTTTT | CASSPGTGGRTGELFF
TRBJ1-6 | TRBV7-9 | TRBD1 | few | TGTGCCAGCAGCTTAGGACAGGGGTTCTATAATTCACCCCTCCACTTT | CASSLGQGFYNSPLHF
TRBJ2-1 | TRBV7-9 | TRBD2 | NA | TGTGCCAGCAGCTTAGTGCGGGAGGGCCAGGATGAGCAGTTCTTC | CASSLVREGQDEQFF
TRBJ1-2 | TRBV7-9 | NA | NA | TGTGCCAGCAGCTCCCTCGACAGCTATGGCTACACCTTC | CASSSLDSYGYTF
TRBJ2-7 | TRBV2 | NA | NA | TGTGCCAGCAGTGAAAGGGGGGGCCTGGCCTACGAGCAGTACTTC | CASSERGGLAYEQYF
TRBJ1-4 | TRBV18 | TRBD1 | NA | TGTGCCAGCTCACCATTTTCTCCGGCAGGGGGAGGTGAAAAACTGTTTTTT | CASSPFSPAGGGEKLFF
TRBJ2-3 | TRBV5-5 | TRBD2 | NA | TGTGCCAGCAGCCTATTACCGGGACTAGCGGAGGGGGATACGCAGTATTTT | CASSLLPGLAEGDTQYF
TRBJ1-2 | TRBV28 | NA | NA | TGTGCCAGCAGTTTATTAAGGGGAGGGGGATCGCGGGGCTACACCTTC | CASSLLRGGGSRGYTF
TRBJ1-1 | TRBV7-9 | NA | NA | TGTTCCAGCAGTCCCAAAACTGAAGCTTTCTTT | CSSSPKTEAFF
TRBJ1-6 | TRBV19 | NA | few | TGTGCCAGTAGTACCCTCGAGGGCCAGAGGCCCCTCCACTTT | CASSTLEGQRPLHF
TRBJ1-5 | TRBV19 | TRBD1 | NA | TGTGCCAGTAGGACAGGGGATCAGCCCCAGCATTTT | CASRTGDQPQHF
TRBJ1-1 | TRBV7-6 | NA | NA | TGTGCCAGCAGCTCCAACGACATAACTGAAGCTTTCTTT | CASSSNDITEAFF
TRBJ2-2 | TRBV9 | TRBD2 | NA | TGTGCCAGCAGTCATACTAGCGGGACGAACACCGGGGAGCTGTTTTTT | CASSHTSGTNTGELFF
TRBJ1-5 | TRBV10-1 | NA | NA | TGCGCCAGCAGTGAGTCGGTGGGGTCAGGGTTCGGTCAGCCCCAGCATTTT | CASSESVGSGFGQPQHF
TRBJ2-3 | TRBV7-3 | NA | few | TGTGCCAGCAGCTCCCCAGGGAACACAGATACGCAGTATTTT | CASSSPGNTDTQYF
TRBJ1-4 | TRBV11-2 | NA | NA | TGTGCCAGCAGCTCAGGCGAAAAACTGTTTTTT | CASSSGEKLFF
TRBJ1-5 | TRBV6-1 | NA | NA | TGTGCCAGCAGTCCGACAGGTGGTCGCAATCAGCCCCAGCATTTT | CASSPTGGRNQPQHF
TRBJ2-3 | TRBV7-9 | TRBD2 | NA | TGTGCCAGCAGCAATTACCGGGACTACACAGATACGCAGTATTTT | CASSNYRDYTDTQYF
TRBJ1-1 | TRBV6-5 | NA | NA | TGTGCCAGCAGTTACTCGGGGGGATCAGAAGCTTTCTTT | CASSYSGGSEAFF
TRBJ1-4 | TRBV6-5 | TRBD1 | NA | TGTGCCAGCAGGAAGACAGGGGGCAATGAAAAACTGTTTTTT | CASRKTGGNEKLFF
TRBJ2-5 | TRBV4-1 | TRBD2 | NA | TGCGCCAGCAGCCAAGATGAACGGGGGGGCCTAGAGACCCAGTACTTC | CASSQDERGGLETQYF
TRBJ1-2 | TRBV10-2 | NA | NA | TGCGCCAGCAGTGAGAACCCCCAGGGGCGCTATGGCTACACCTTC | CASSENPQGRYGYTF
TRBJ1-4 | TRBV2 | NA | NA | TGTGCCAGCCCCGAGGAGGTGCCTAATGAAAAACTGTTTTTT | CASPEEVPNEKLFF
TRBJ2-7 | TRBV2 | NA | NA | TGTGCCAGCTGCCAAGTAAGTCAGGAGCAGTACTTC | CASCQVSQEQYF
TRBJ2-1 | TRBV6-5 | TRBD2 | NA | TGTGCCGTGACTAGCGGGGTCTCCAATGAGCAGTTCTTC | CAVTSGVSNEQFF
TRBJ2-2 | TRBV2 | TRBD2 | NA | TGTGCCAGCAGCCGACTAGCGGTGAACACCGGGGAGCTGTTTTTT | CASSRLAVNTGELFF
TRBJ1-2 | TRBV9 | NA | NA | TGTGCCAGCAGCATAGACCAGACACCATCTAACTATGGCTACACCTTC | CASSIDQTPSNYGYTF
TRBJ2-3 | TRBV29-1 | TRBD2 | NA | TGCAGCGCCCGGCGGACTAGCGCTAGCACAGATACGCAGTATTTT | CSARRTSASTDTQYF
TRBJ2-1 | TRBV19 | TRBD2 | NA | TGTGCCAGTAGTATATGGGGGGAGGGATCCTACAATGAGCAGTTCTTC | CASSIWGEGSYNEQFF
TRBJ1-2 | TRBV11-3 | NA | NA | TGTGCCAGCAGCTTCCAGGGGTCTGGCTACACCTTC | CASSFQGSGYTF
TRBJ2-5 | TRBV7-5 | NA | few | TGTGCCAGAAGCTTTGGGGCTACTAGCGGGGGGGATAGGGATCAAGAGACCCAGTACTTC | CARSFGATSGGDRDQETQYF